This T cell receptor (beta chain) was sequenced for a study of long-term antiretroviral therapy in people with HIV. Study at large: Sampling started about a decade before the 2015 immediate-ART recommendation.

The study, taken as a whole, reports: Relative to transplant donor controls, diversity remained lower despite increasing after ART. Gathering of blood took place between the mid-2000s and the late 2010s, possibly under older ART regimens. The study collected no data on ART adherence, viral resistance or therapy changes.

V lost 1 base and J lost 9; bases outside the gene matches: 7. CDR1 and CDR2 from the germline V gene are SGHVS and FNYEAQ. There are 17 residues in the CDR3. immunoSEQ v3.0 was run at survey level. The data were produced by immunoSEQ multiplex PCR, yet TCRdb's version contains in-frame clones alone and is incomplete. This table has some 26,000 clones, roughly 80% appearing once. To note about this clone: The antigen is not known.

The sequence derives from a woman aged 40 to 55 with HIV. This rearrangement joins TRBV7-6 to TRBJ2-2, with 14 bases that match TRBD2. Sequencing used unsorted PBMCs, obtained 1.1 years before starting antiretroviral therapy. As DNA, the CDR3 is TGTGCCAGCAGCTTAGTAGGTGGGACTAGCGGGAGCCGGGAGCTGTTTTTT. Translating gives CASSLVGGTSGSRELFF. The variable domain in full, completed from reference TRBV7-6 and TRBJ2-2, reads GAGVSQSPRYKVTKRGQDVALRCDPISGHVSLYWYRQALGQGPEFLTYFNYEAQQDKSGLPNDRFSAERPEGSISTLTIQRTEQRDSAMYRCASSLVGGTSGSRELFFGEGSRLTVL.